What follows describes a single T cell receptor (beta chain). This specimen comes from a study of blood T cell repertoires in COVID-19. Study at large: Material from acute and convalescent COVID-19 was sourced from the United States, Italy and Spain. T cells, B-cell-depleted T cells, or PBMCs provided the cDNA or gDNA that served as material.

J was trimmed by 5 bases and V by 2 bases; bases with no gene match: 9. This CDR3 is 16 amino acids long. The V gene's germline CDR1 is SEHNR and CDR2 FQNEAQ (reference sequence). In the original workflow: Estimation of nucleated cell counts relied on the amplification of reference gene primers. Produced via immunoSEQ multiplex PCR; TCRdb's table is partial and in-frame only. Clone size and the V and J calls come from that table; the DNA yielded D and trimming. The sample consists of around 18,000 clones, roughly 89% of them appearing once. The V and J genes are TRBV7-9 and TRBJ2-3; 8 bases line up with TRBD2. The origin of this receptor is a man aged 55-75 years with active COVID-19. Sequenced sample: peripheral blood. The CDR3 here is CASSLLQAGVEDTQYF. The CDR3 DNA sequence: TGTGCCAGCAGCTTACTTCAAGCGGGGGTTGAAGATACGCAGTATTTT.